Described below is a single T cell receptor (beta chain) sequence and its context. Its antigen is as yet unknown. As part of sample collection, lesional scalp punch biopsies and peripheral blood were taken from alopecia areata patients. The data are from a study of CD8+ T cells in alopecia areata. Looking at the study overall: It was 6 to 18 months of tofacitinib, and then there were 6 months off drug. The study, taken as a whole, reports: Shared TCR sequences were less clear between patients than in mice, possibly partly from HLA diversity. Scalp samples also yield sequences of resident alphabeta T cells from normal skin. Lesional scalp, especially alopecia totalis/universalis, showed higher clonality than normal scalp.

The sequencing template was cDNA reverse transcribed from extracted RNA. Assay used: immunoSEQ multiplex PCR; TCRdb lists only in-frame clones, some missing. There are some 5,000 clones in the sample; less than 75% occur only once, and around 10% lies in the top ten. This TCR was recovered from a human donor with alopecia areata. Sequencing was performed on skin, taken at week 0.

The CDR3 sequence is CASSLVGPPNTGELFF. Written as DNA, the CDR3 is TGTGCCAGCAGCTTAGTGGGACCACCGAACACCGGGGAGCTGTTTTTT. The chain employs TRBV7-8 and TRBJ2-2, with D possibly called TRBD1 or TRBD2 (5 bases each). Trimming cost V 1 base and J 0 bases, with 9 bases left between them. Germline V gene data show CDR1 as SGHVS and CDR2 as FQNEAQ. This CDR3 comprises 16 residues. Looking up the rest from reference TRBV7-8 and TRBJ2-2 gives the full variable domain: GAGVSQSPRYKVAKRGQDVALRCDPISGHVSLFWYQQALGQGPEFLTYFQNEAQLDKSGLPSDRFFAERPEGSVSTLKIQRTQQEDSAVYLCASSLVGPPNTGELFFGEGSRLTVL.